This TCR beta chain was sequenced during a study of blood T cells in healthy people across ages. With a J-beta primer mix and a sample-barcoded 5' primer, a second PCR ran 7 to 11 cycles. TCRdb reanalysed the 5' RACE reads using MiXCR and keeps one entry per CDR3 protein. This table has about 640,000 distinct CDR3 sequences, over 40% appearing once. Study observations and caveats: From one million sequenced T cells, diversity estimates were lower bounds.

A word on this clonotype: Its cognate antigen is unknown.

V was pared by 5 bases and J by 5 bases, with 18 bases between. CDR3 length equals 16 residues. The germline V gene has CDR1 SEHNR and CDR2 FQNEAQ (reference sequence). The chain recombines TRBV7-9 with TRBJ1-4, with D perhaps matching TRBD1 (6 bases). The sample consisted of blood. The receptor was isolated from an elderly man in good health. The CDR3 DNA follows: TGTGCCAGCAGCGCTCAACGACAGGTTGGGAATGAAAAACTGTTTTTT. Translated, it gives CASSAQRQVGNEKLFF.